Following are 27 T cell receptor beta chains from one sample sequenced in a study of T-cell reconstitution after alpha-beta-depleted transplantation in children. Study-level results: T-cell numbers and diversity, one year after transplant, stemmed largely from T cells that were newly produced.

This sample's TCRbeta library carried unique molecular identifier barcodes. TCRdb analysed the PCR reads with MiXCR anew, one entry per CDR3 protein. The sample shows about 300,000 distinct CDR3 sequences, roughly 7.8% of them seen only once. No antigen has been assigned to these receptors. The sequences come from peripheral blood, collected 360 days after TCRalphabeta/CD19-depleted stem cell transplant. The source is a female patient between 2 and 15 years old who had a stem cell transplant for Fanconi anemia, so the T cells may come from the graft donor.

This clonotype was seen repeatedly, ten times or more. This sequence joins TRBV20-1 and TRBJ1-2, with D maybe TRBD1 (5 bases). CDR1 is DFQATT and CDR2 is SNEGSKA in the germline V gene (reference sequence). V lost 3 bases and J 4 bases, leaving 9 bases between the germline ends. The CDR3 has 12 amino acids. The CDR3 loop reads CSARGLVYGYTF. In DNA form, the CDR3 reads TGCAGTGCTAGGGGACTGGTCTATGGCTACACCTTC.

This clonotype was detected ten times or more. The gene calls are TRBV5-1 and TRBJ2-1, with a weak D call TRBD1 (6 bases). With 6 bases removed from V and 0 bases from J, the gap between germline ends came to 16 bases. The CDR3 is 16 residues long. Per germline, CDR1 SGHRS and CDR2 YFSETQ. The CDR3 nucleotides are TGCGCCAGCAAGCCACAGACAGGAAACTCCTACAATGAGCAGTTCTTC. Its translation is CASKPQTGNSYNEQFF.

This clonotype was detected many times. The rearrangement uses TRBV6-1 and TRBJ1-2; 8 bases agree with TRBD1. Germline V gene lookup returns CDR1 MNHNS and CDR2 SASEGT. The CDR3 is made up of 15 amino acids. V was clipped by 6 bases and J by 7 bases; unmatched bases: 13. CDR3 DNA: TGTGCCAGCAGGCTACAGGGGGTCAGCTTCTCTGGCTACACCTTC. Its translation is CASRLQGVSFSGYTF.

This clonotype came up many times. The V call is TRBV12-3 or TRBV12-4, the J call TRBJ1-4; TRBD1 might be the D (6 bases). V was pared by 3 bases and J by 6 bases, with 8 bases between. The CDR3 is 13 residues long. CDR3 in DNA: TGTGCCAGCAGTTTGGGGGGCGATGAAAAACTGTTTTTT. Amino acids: CASSLGGDEKLFF.

Of note for this clonotype: A read error is possible here, since a much larger clone lies one base away. This sequence joins TRBV5-4 and TRBJ2-3; D possibly corresponds to TRBD2 (6 bases). The CDR3 loop spans 17 amino acids. CDR1 is SGHNT, CDR2 YYREEE, per germline (reference sequence). The CDR3 loop is CASGLEWAGTSTDTQYF. As DNA, the CDR3 is TGTGCCAGCGGCTTGGAATGGGCAGGGACTAGCACAGATACGCAGTATTTT.

The chain has TRBV5-6 and TRBJ2-7, with TRBD1 as a possible D gene (6 bases). The CDR3 covers 17 residues. V lost 3 bases and J lost 3, with 22 bases in between. Germline V gives CDR1 SGHDT, CDR2 YYEEEE. CDR3 sequence: CASSSLIRGVRDYEQYF. Here the CDR3 DNA reads TGTGCCAGCAGCTCTCTTATCAGGGGTGTGAGGGACTACGAGCAGTACTTC.

Many counts were recorded for this clonotype. The chain joins TRBV9 to TRBJ2-3; 7 nucleotides align to TRBD2. The CDR3 extends over 17 amino acids. Trimming removed 5 bases from V and 3 bases from J; junction bases left unmatched: 15. Per germline, CDR1 SGDLS and CDR2 YYNGEE. CDR3 DNA: TGTGCCAGCAGTGCCGAATTAGCGGGTCCGGTAACAGATACGCAGTATTTT. It codes for CASSAELAGPVTDTQYF.

This clonotype was observed many times. This chain links TRBV20-1 with TRBJ2-4; D possibly uses TRBD1 or TRBD2 (5 bases each). The ends were cut back, 5 bases at V and 0 bases at J, with 11 bases in the middle. This CDR3 spans 14 amino acids. The V gene's germline CDR1 is DFQATT and CDR2 SNEGSKA (reference sequence). CDR3 nucleotide sequence: TGCAGTGCTCTTCGGGACCTAGCCAAAAACATTCAGTACTTC. As protein: CSALRDLAKNIQYF.

Ten or more counts support this clonotype. The chain uses TRBV7-3 and TRBJ2-5; 7 bases fit TRBD2. CDR1 SGHTA and CDR2 FQGTGA come from the germline V gene. This CDR3 has 14 amino acids. With 1 base clipped from V and 7 bases from J, the junction kept 6 bases outside the gene matches. CDR3 sequence reads: CASSLNAGRGTQYF. In DNA form, the CDR3 reads TGTGCCAGCAGCTTAAACGCAGGGAGGGGGACCCAGTACTTC. The full variable domain, its missing parts supplied by reference TRBV7-3 and TRBJ2-5, is GAGVSQTPSNKVTEKGKYVELRCDPISGHTALYWYRQSLGQGPEFLIYFQGTGAADDSGLPNDRFFAVRPEGSVSTLKIQRTERGDSAVYLCASSLNAGRGTQYFGPGTRLLVL.

This clonotype came up many times. The chain carries TRBV25-1 and TRBJ2-2, with D hard to call. The V and J ends lost 4 bases and 4 bases respectively, with 10 bases between them. The CDR3 is 14 residues long. Germline values: CDR1 MGHDK, CDR2 SYGVNS. CDR3 loop: CASSGWYGTGELFF. The CDR3 DNA follows: TGTGCCAGCAGTGGATGGTACGGCACCGGGGAGCTGTTTTTT.

This clonotype was observed a few times. This chain links TRBV6-1 with TRBJ1-2; possibly TRBD1 for D (6 bases). Germline V gene sequence: CDR1 MNHNS, CDR2 SASEGT. The CDR3 covers 15 residues. Deletions cut 8 bases from V and 2 bases from J, with 18 bases between. The CDR3 sequence is CASHFYRDLNYGYTF. The CDR3 DNA sequence: TGTGCCAGCCATTTCTACAGGGACTTAAACTATGGCTACACCTTC.

This clonotype has ten or more counts. The chain is built from TRBV5-1 and TRBJ2-7, with TRBD2 as a possible D gene (6 bases). The germline V gene encodes CDR1 SGHRS and CDR2 YFSETQ. This CDR3 has 15 amino acids. The ends were cut back, 6 bases at V and 2 bases at J, with 18 bases in the middle. The CDR3 DNA is TGCGCCAGCACCCTTGGAGGGGTGCTTACCTACGAGCAGTACTTC. Translation gives CASTLGGVLTYEQYF.

The rearrangement uses TRBV6-5 and TRBJ2-3, with 12 positions matching TRBD2. Germline V gene sequence: CDR1 MNHEY, CDR2 SVGAGI. The CDR3 totals 16 residues. With V trimmed by 2 bases and J by 4 bases, 4 bases remained unmatched. The CDR3 bases are TGTGCCAGCAGTTACGGCCTAGCGGGGGGGGCAGATACGCAGTATTTT. Protein: CASSYGLAGGADTQYF.

V and J are TRBV6-5 and TRBJ2-6; 9 positions agree with TRBD1. V lost 0 bases and J lost 0; bases outside the gene matches: 3. Germline CDR1 and CDR2: MNHEY and SVGAGI. The CDR3 loop spans 18 amino acids. The CDR3 DNA follows: TGTGCCAGCAGTTACTCGGGACAGGGACTCTCTGGGGCCAACGTCCTGACTTTC. This encodes CASSYSGQGLSGANVLTF.

This clonotype has ten or more counts. The V and J genes are TRBV5-1 and TRBJ2-2; D is perhaps TRBD1 (6 bases). Germline V gene data show CDR1 as SGHRS and CDR2 as YFSETQ. V lost 7 bases, J lost 0 bases, and 10 bases lay in between. The CDR3 consists of 14 residues. The CDR3, as DNA: TGCGCCAGCGTCCGGGACACGAACACCGGGGAGCTGTTTTTT. Protein: CASVRDTNTGELFF.

The V call is TRBV6-1, the J call TRBJ2-5; no reliable D call. This CDR3 is built from 12 residues. Trimming stripped 8 bases from V and 7 bases from J, with 14 bases between. Per the germline V gene, CDR1 is MNHNS and CDR2 is SASEGT. DNA for the CDR3: TGTGCCAGCCAGGCTCCGCTGAGGACCCAGTACTTC. Residues: CASQAPLRTQYF.

The sample holds many counts of this clonotype. The chain joins TRBV3-1 to TRBJ2-7; D remains ambiguous. V was pared by 3 bases and J by 4 bases, with 4 bases between. The CDR3 is 11 amino acids. Germline V lookup: CDR1 LGHDT, CDR2 YNNKEL (reference sequence). CDR3 region: CASSHYYEQYF. The CDR3 bases are TGTGCCAGCAGCCATTATTACGAGCAGTACTTC.

This clonotype was observed at least ten times. V and J are TRBV10-3 and TRBJ2-7; 8 bases match TRBD1. Germline V gene sequence: CDR1 ENHRY, CDR2 SYGVKD. The CDR3 is made up of 16 amino acids. V was pared by 4 bases and J by 6 bases, with 14 bases of the junction left unmatched. The CDR3 sequence is CAISALGWTGFSEQYF. The CDR3 coding sequence is TGTGCCATCAGTGCCTTGGGGTGGACAGGGTTCAGCGAGCAGTACTTC.

This clonotype showed up many times. J is TRBJ2-5 and V is TRBV7-9; perhaps D is TRBD1 or TRBD2 (5 bases each). The germline V and J ends were trimmed by 1 base and 1 base, with 10 bases remaining between them. The CDR3 is made up of 15 amino acids. Germline V gene sequence: CDR1 SEHNR, CDR2 FQNEAQ (reference sequence). CDR3 in amino acids: CASSLVQGVQETQYF. CDR3 nucleotides: TGTGCCAGCAGCTTAGTTCAGGGAGTCCAAGAGACCCAGTACTTC.

The J gene is TRBJ2-7, the V gene TRBV2; D gene uncertain. Germline CDR1 reads SNHLY; CDR2 reads FYNNEI. The CDR3 spans 15 residues. Trimming left V 0 bases short and J 0 bases short, with 9 bases between. CDR3 sequence (DNA): TGTGCCAGCAGTGAAGCGGGCTTATCCTCCTACGAGCAGTACTTC. Translated: CASSEAGLSSYEQYF.

This clonotype occurred many times. V is TRBV6-1 and J is TRBJ2-1, with 11 bases identical to TRBD2. This CDR3 is built from 15 residues. The V and J ends lost 6 bases and 4 bases, in that order; junction bases with no gene match: 5. Germline values: CDR1 MNHNS, CDR2 SASEGT. CDR3: CASRLAGGAYNEQFF. The CDR3 DNA follows: TGTGCCAGCAGGCTAGCGGGGGGAGCTTACAATGAGCAGTTCTTC.

This clonotype was counted between two and nine times. V gene TRBV5-1 combines with J gene TRBJ2-7; D gene unclear. With 1 base removed from V and 6 bases from J, the gap between germline ends came to 17 bases. Germline V gene lookup returns CDR1 SGHRS and CDR2 YFSETQ. CDR3 length: 15 residues. CDR3 bases: TGCGCCAGCAGCTTGTTTCGGGCCCCCCTCTCCGAGCAGTACGTC. Translating gives CASSLFRAPLSEQYV.

This clonotype has more than one count but fewer than ten. V usage is TRBV6-2 or TRBV6-3 and J usage is TRBJ2-2, with 7 positions matching TRBD1. Germline lookup yields CDR1 MNHEY and CDR2 SVGEGT. The CDR3 totals 15 residues. The V gene end was trimmed by 6 bases and the J gene end by 3 bases; junction bases not matched to a gene: 7. CDR3 loop: CASRLQGSYTGELFF. The DNA for the CDR3 is TGTGCCAGCAGGCTACAGGGGTCCTACACCGGGGAGCTGTTTTTT.

This clonotype was detected many times. V gene TRBV12-3 or TRBV12-4 combines with J gene TRBJ2-1; D is perhaps TRBD1 (5 bases). This CDR3 is 13 amino acids long. Trimming left V 7 bases short and J 4 bases short, with 11 bases between. The chain's CDR3 is CASTARQYNEQFF. DNA of the CDR3: TGTGCCAGCACGGCCCGACAGTACAATGAGCAGTTCTTC.

This chain links TRBV7-8 with TRBJ2-3; no firm D call. CDR1 and CDR2 from the germline V gene are SGHVS and FQNEAQ. The CDR3 runs 12 residues. Trimming took off 4 bases at V and 7 bases at J, with 9 bases between the two ends. The CDR3 loop is CASSSTSYTQYF. The CDR3 DNA sequence: TGTGCCAGCAGCTCTACTTCCTATACGCAGTATTTT.

This clonotype was picked up a small number of times. V usage is TRBV7-6 and J usage is TRBJ1-1, with TRBD1 as a possible D gene (5 bases). Deletions cut 5 bases from V and 4 bases from J, with 17 bases between. Germline V gene data show CDR1 as SGHVS and CDR2 as FNYEAQ. This CDR3 is 15 amino acids long. CDR3 protein: CASSLRKGAVTEAFF. As DNA, the CDR3 is TGTGCCAGCAGCCTCCGAAAAGGGGCGGTCACTGAAGCTTTCTTT.

This clonotype has ten or more counts. The gene calls are TRBV12-3 or TRBV12-4 and TRBJ2-1; D gene unclear. Trimming removed 0 bases at V and 8 bases at J, with 14 bases between. The CDR3 is made up of 15 amino acids. The CDR3 protein is CASSLAFEGSHEQFF. CDR3 bases: TGTGCCAGCAGTTTAGCGTTCGAAGGGTCCCATGAGCAGTTCTTC.